This T cell receptor beta chain came from a study of early T cells in non-severe SARS-CoV-2 infection. Turning to the study itself: Investigators sequenced bulk RNA drawn from unsorted whole blood, and chains remained unpaired.

Germline V CDR1 and CDR2: LGHDT, YNNKEL (reference sequence). Deletions cut 3 bases from V and 0 bases from J, with 12 bases between. The CDR3 consists of 16 residues. Unique molecular identifiers were affixed to single, distinct cDNA molecules. TCRdb independently ran MiXCR on the 5' RACE reads; one entry per CDR3 protein. The table has fewer than 85,000 distinct CDR3 sequences, around 11% seen once. This specimen was whole blood, taken at baseline. The source of this sequence is an adult who was a healthcare worker with PCR-confirmed SARS-CoV-2 infection or an uninfected control (not recorded which). The genes are TRBV3-1 and TRBJ2-1; D remains ambiguous. CDR3 DNA: TGTGCCAGCAGCCACCCGTACGGCCGCTCCTACAATGAGCAGTTCTTC. This encodes CASSHPYGRSYNEQFF.